This is a list of T cell receptor beta chains from one sample in a study of T cells in lung cancer brain metastases. Only in-frame clones appear in the TCRdb table, and some are missing; sequencing was by immunoSEQ multiplex PCR. The sample includes 850 to 1,000 clones, 93% seen only once; the top ten take roughly 3%. Specimen: tumor tissue from the primary lung tumor. These receptors came from a woman aged 40-49 years with non-small cell lung cancer. Both conserved end residues are part of each CDR3. The D gene is left open where the match is weak. Some rows mark clone size as missing; the rest say once, few, many or name a class of expanded clone.

V gene	clone size	D gene	J gene	CDR3 DNA	CDR3 protein
TRBV6-1	-	-	TRBJ1-4	TGTGCCAGCAGAGGGGTTAATGAAAAACTGTTTTTT	CASRGVNEKLFF
TRBV30	-	-	TRBJ2-2	TGTGCCTGGAACGTCAGAGACACCGGGGAGCTGTTTTTT	CAWNVRDTGELFF
TRBV18	-	-	TRBJ1-6	TGTGCCAGCTCATCAAACCCGCCGGGTTCAGATAATTCACCCCTCCACTTT	CASSSNPPGSDNSPLHF
TRBV12-2	-	-	TRBJ2-7	TGTGCAAGTCGCTTAGTCCAAGCGGGAGCACCCTACGAGCAGTACTTC	CASRLVQAGAPYEQYF
TRBV5-4	-	TRBD2	TRBJ2-3	TGTGCCAGCAGCCTCAGACTAGCGGGGGGACCCACAGATACGCAGTATTTT	CASSLRLAGGPTDTQYF
TRBV9	once	-	TRBJ2-7	TGTGCCAGCAGCGTAGCTACAGGACAGAGCTACGAGCAGTACTTC	CASSVATGQSYEQYF
TRBV2	-	-	TRBJ2-3	TGTGCCAGCAGCACTGAGGGATGGGAACAAGATACGCAATATTTT	CASSTEGWEQDTQYF
TRBV5-6	few	-	TRBJ2-1	TGTGCCAGCAGCCCAGGGACTTCCTGGAATGAGCAGTTCTTC	CASSPGTSWNEQFF
TRBV7-6	-	TRBD2	TRBJ2-7	TGTGCCAGCAGCTTGAGGTCAGCGGGAATGGGAGGCGAGCAGTACTTC	CASSLRSAGMGGEQYF
TRBV27	-	-	TRBJ2-1	TGTGCCAGCAGCCCCGCCCCCTCAAACAATGAGCAGTTCTTC	CASSPAPSNNEQFF
TRBV5-4	-	TRBD2	TRBJ2-7	TGTGCCAGCAGCTTTCCTAGCGGGATCCAACCCTACGAGCAGTACTTC	CASSFPSGIQPYEQYF
TRBV6-4	few	-	TRBJ1-1	TGTGCCAGCAGTGTGACGGGGGCGGACACTGAAGCTTTCTTT	CASSVTGADTEAFF
TRBV9	-	TRBD2	TRBJ2-3	TGTGCCAGCAGCGTAGGAACTAGCGGAATCACAGATACGCAGTATTTT	CASSVGTSGITDTQYF
TRBV6-6	once	TRBD1	TRBJ2-2	TGTGTCAGCGGACAGGCGGCCGGGGAGCTGTTTTTT	CVSGQAAGELFF
TRBV19	-	TRBD1	TRBJ2-1	TGTGCCAGTAGTTCTGGGACAGGGGAGTACAATGAGCAGTTCTTC	CASSSGTGEYNEQFF
TRBV10-2	-	TRBD1	TRBJ2-5	TGCGCCAGCTCGCAGGGGGCTCGGGAGACCCAGTACTTC	CASSQGARETQYF
TRBV5-1	-	-	TRBJ1-1	TGCGCCAGCAGCTTGGGGAAGGAGTACAGTTCAAGTCCCGAAGCTTTCTTT	CASSLGKEYSSSPEAFF
TRBV6-6	-	-	TRBJ1-1	TGTGCCAGCAGTTACGTGATGAACACTGAAGCTTTCTTT	CASSYVMNTEAFF
TRBV18	-	TRBD2	TRBJ2-7	TGTGCCAGCTCACCAACCCGGGAGGGCCGCTACGAGCAGTACTTC	CASSPTREGRYEQYF
TRBV7-9	-	TRBD1	TRBJ1-6	TGTGCCAGCAGACGGGGACAGGGGGATAATTCACCCCTCCACTTT	CASRRGQGDNSPLHF
TRBV9	-	TRBD2	TRBJ2-3	TGTGCCAGCAGCCTGTGGGCGGGAGTCCCAGATACGCAGTATTTT	CASSLWAGVPDTQYF
TRBV5-1	-	TRBD2	TRBJ2-2	TGCGCCAGCAGCTCGACCGGATTTAGCGGGCCCACCGGGGAGCTGTTTTTT	CASSSTGFSGPTGELFF
TRBV2	-	TRBD1	TRBJ1-6	TGTGCCAGCAGTGTGGGACAGACTAATTCACCCCTCCACTTT	CASSVGQTNSPLHF
TRBV30	-	-	TRBJ2-3	TGTGCCTGGAGTTGGGGGGCTGGAGATACGCAGTATTTT	CAWSWGAGDTQYF
TRBV7-3	-	-	TRBJ2-3	TGTGCCAGCAGCTTAGGAGTAACTAGCACAGATACGCAGTATTTT	CASSLGVTSTDTQYF
TRBV18	-	-	TRBJ1-4	TGTGCCAGCTCAGGGTTACGTGAAAAACTGTTTTTT	CASSGLREKLFF
TRBV5-1	-	TRBD2	TRBJ2-1	TGCGCCAGCAGCATAAGCGGGAGGGATTACAATGAGCAGTTCTTC	CASSISGRDYNEQFF
TRBV7-3	-	-	TRBJ2-1	TGTGCCAGCAGCTTAATTACCTTACAGGAGGCAAGTGGGGGCCAGTTCTTC	CASSLITLQEASGGQFF
TRBV18	-	TRBD1	TRBJ1-1	TGTGCCAGTTTCCGAACAGGGGACACTGAAGCTTTCTTT	CASFRTGDTEAFF
TRBV27	-	-	TRBJ2-3	TGTGCCAGCAGTCTTACAGCGACAGATACGCAGTATTTT	CASSLTATDTQYF
TRBV28	-	-	TRBJ1-4	TGTGCCAGCAGTTTACCGGGCGCGGCTGAAAAACTGTTTTTT	CASSLPGAAEKLFF
TRBV2	-	-	TRBJ1-1	TGTGCCAGTAGTGAGCGGCGGGCAGGGACCACTGAAGCTTTCTTT	CASSERRAGTTEAFF
TRBV5-1	-	TRBD2	TRBJ2-1	TGCGCCAGCAGCTCGCATGGTCGGACTAGCGGGCACAATGAGCAGTTCTTC	CASSSHGRTSGHNEQFF
TRBV7-9	-	-	TRBJ1-1	TGTGCCAGCAGCCACCCCGGGGGCCGAGAGAACACTGAAGCTTTCTTT	CASSHPGGRENTEAFF
TRBV7-3	-	TRBD2	TRBJ2-1	TGTGCCAGCAGCTCCAGACCTACTAGCGGAGTCTCCTACAATGAGCAGTTCTTC	CASSSRPTSGVSYNEQFF
TRBV10-3	-	TRBD1	TRBJ1-2	TGTGCCATCATGACAGGGGGCAGTGGCTACACCTTC	CAIMTGGSGYTF
TRBV18	-	TRBD2	TRBJ2-5	TGTGCCAGCTCACCATTACCGGGGGGCCAAGAGACCCAGTACTTC	CASSPLPGGQETQYF
TRBV7-3	-	-	TRBJ2-1	TGTGCCAGCAGCTTGGACCGCAATGAGCAGTTCTTC	CASSLDRNEQFF
TRBV5-3	few	-	TRBJ2-1	TGTGCCAGAAGCCCCCGCCCTTCACAACTCCAGGGGTGCAATGAGCAGTTCTTC	CARSPRPSQLQGCNEQFF
TRBV7-9	-	-	TRBJ1-1	TGTGCCAGCAGCTTAGCCCCAGGGTTGGGCACTGAAGCTTTCTTT	CASSLAPGLGTEAFF
TRBV7-6	-	-	TRBJ2-3	TGTGCCAGCAGCTTAGGGCGGATAGATACGCAGTATTTT	CASSLGRIDTQYF
TRBV4-1	-	TRBD2	TRBJ2-3	TGCGCCAGCAGTCTAGCGGGAGGGAACACAGATACGCAGTATTTT	CASSLAGGNTDTQYF
TRBV19	-	-	TRBJ1-1	TGTGCCAGTACCCTATCCGGGGGTGGGGGCACTGAAGCTTTCTTT	CASTLSGGGGTEAFF
TRBV11-2	-	-	TRBJ2-1	TGTGCCAGCAGTCAAGGGGGGTACAATGAGCAGTTCTTC	CASSQGGYNEQFF
TRBV19	-	-	TRBJ1-5	TGTGCCAGTAGTATAGATCGGACTGAGGGTCATGGCCCCCAGCATTTT	CASSIDRTEGHGPQHF
TRBV2	once	TRBD2	TRBJ2-3	TGTGCCAGCAGTTTTTACGGGGGGGCGGGAGATACGCAGTATTTT	CASSFYGGAGDTQYF
TRBV5-1	-	-	TRBJ2-3	TGCGCCAGCAGAATTCGACGGGGCTCTAACACAGATACGCAGTATTTT	CASRIRRGSNTDTQYF
TRBV7-9	-	TRBD2	TRBJ2-7	TGTGCCAGCAGCTTGGCCCTAGCGGGAGGGGACGAGCAGTACTTC	CASSLALAGGDEQYF
TRBV5-1	-	-	TRBJ1-4	TGCGCCAGCAGCGGAGGACAGAATGAAAAACTGTTTTTT	CASSGGQNEKLFF
TRBV6-1	-	-	TRBJ2-1	TGTGCCAGCAGGGCACTGGACAATGAGCAGTTCTTC	CASRALDNEQFF
TRBV9	-	TRBD1	TRBJ1-1	TGTGCCAGCAGCTCCCAGGGGGATCCTTTGAGGGCTTTCTTT	CASSSQGDPLRAFF
TRBV4-1	-	-	TRBJ1-5	TGCGCCAGCAGCTCGACAGGTGTTAGCAATCAGCCCCAGCATTTT	CASSSTGVSNQPQHF
TRBV5-1	-	TRBD1	TRBJ1-3	TGCGCCAGCAGTCTGACAGGGGCCTCTGGAAACACCATATATTTT	CASSLTGASGNTIYF
TRBV7-9	-	TRBD1	TRBJ2-7	TGTGCCAGCAGCCTAGGGGGCGTTCTTTCCTACGAGCAGTACTTC	CASSLGGVLSYEQYF
TRBV29-1	once	-	TRBJ2-2	TGCAGCGTTACCGTTGGAAGCGCAAACACCGGGGAGCTGTTTTTT	CSVTVGSANTGELFF
TRBV19	-	-	TRBJ1-1	TGTGCCAGCGGGGGGTACACTGAAGCTTTCTTT	CASGGYTEAFF
TRBV5-1	-	-	TRBJ1-3	TGCGCCAGCAGCTTGGCGGGAAACACCATATATTTT	CASSLAGNTIYF